This TCR beta chain was captured by sequencing in a study of T cells in Graves' hyperthyroidism and ophthalmopathy. Germline CDR1 is SGHTA and CDR2 is FQGNSA. CDR3 length equals 17 residues. Trimming removed 1 base from V and 6 bases from J; junction bases left unmatched: 9. This clonotype was picked up a small number of times. Its antigen is still unknown. Recently diagnosed hyperthyroidism of less than 2 months' duration affected patients aged 18 to 65. More than 8.5 ml of fresh peripheral blood supplied the PBMCs. Amplification yielded TCR beta CDR3 regions, with RNA transcripts as the source. When the TCR CDR3 underwent first-round RT-PCR, the HTBI primer set was used. One entry per CDR3 protein, called by TCRdb with MiXCR from the multiplex PCR reads. Of approximately 400,000 distinct CDR3 sequences in the sample, around a sixth were seen once. General study findings and limits: Model-based prediction identified ophthalmopathy a median around 6.5 months prior to its onset.

Sequenced material: blood. The source is a woman younger than 30 with Graves' hyperthyroidism. V gene TRBV7-2 combines with J gene TRBJ2-3; TRBD2 matches at 11 bases. The CDR3 DNA is TGTGCCAGCAGCTTAGAGGGTAGCGGGGGGGCCATCGATACGCAGTATTTT. This encodes CASSLEGSGGAIDTQYF.